This T cell receptor beta chain was found in a study of T cells after yellow fever vaccination. General study findings and limits: Clones from primary vaccination mostly reappeared after the booster (96% CD4, approximately 86% CD8). It was a small share of clonotypes that appeared in both CD4 and CD8 compartments.

Note on this clonotype: Its antigen remains unidentified.

Between the trimmed V and J ends, which lost 4 bases and 5 bases, there was a span of 14 bases. This CDR3 region has 13 residues. Germline V gene sequence: CDR1 SQVTM, CDR2 ANQGSEA. Using its own MiXCR run on the 5' RACE reads, TCRdb lists one record per CDR3 protein. The repertoire has fewer than 350,000 distinct CDR3 sequences, more than 8.5% of them found once; the top ten carry approximately 18%. The material sequenced was PBMCs, taken on the day of the first yellow fever vaccination. The receptor's source is a man younger than 35 who received the YFV17D yellow fever vaccine. J is TRBJ2-5 and V is TRBV29-1; D not resolved. CDR3 amino acids: CSVGRTPPETQYF. The CDR3 DNA reads as TGCAGCGTTGGGAGAACACCCCCCGAGACCCAGTACTTC.